These 20 T cell receptor beta chains came from one sample sequenced in a study of T cells in Graves' hyperthyroidism and ophthalmopathy. Amplification of TCR beta CDR3 regions was performed using RNA transcripts as template. In the first-round RT-PCR of the TCR CDR3, the HTBI primer set was used. TCRdb reanalysed the multiplex PCR reads using MiXCR and keeps one entry per CDR3 protein. Among about 290,000 distinct CDR3 sequences listed, roughly 17% were seen once. The material sequenced was blood. The receptors come from a man between 25 and 39 years old with Graves' hyperthyroidism.

The chain employs TRBV10-2 and TRBJ1-5; D unclear. The germline CDR1 and CDR2 sequences are WSHSY and SAAADI. V lost 6 bases and J 0 bases, leaving 12 bases between the germline ends. This CDR3 has 15 amino acids. The CDR3 bases are TGCGCCAGCAGGCAAGGAGGGCTTAGCAATCAGCCCCAGCATTTT. Translation gives CASRQGGLSNQPQHF.

This clonotype was seen at least ten times. This rearrangement joins TRBV29-1 to TRBJ2-1; TRBD2 aligns across 10 bases. V lost 6 bases and J lost 4; bases outside the gene matches: 6. The germline gives CDR1 SQVTM, CDR2 ANQGSEA. There are 14 residues in the CDR3. The CDR3 loop reads CSVWTSGKYNEQFF. CDR3 coding DNA: TGCAGCGTCTGGACTAGCGGAAAATACAATGAGCAGTTCTTC.

This clonotype was seen repeatedly, ten times or more. The chain carries TRBV11-2 and TRBJ2-1, with D maybe TRBD2 (5 bases). Germline CDR1 SGHAT, CDR2 FQNNGV. Trimming shortened V by 1 base and J by 6 bases, and 22 bases separated the two germline ends. The CDR3 runs 18 residues. The CDR3 nucleotides read TGTGCCAGCAGCTTAGGGTTTGCGGGTCGACTTTGGTTCAATGAGCAGTTCTTC. Protein product: CASSLGFAGRLWFNEQFF.

This clonotype was picked up a small number of times. This chain uses TRBV10-1 with TRBJ2-7, with TRBD1 as a possible D gene (5 bases). The CDR3 is made up of 15 amino acids. V gave up 5 bases and J gave up 1 base, with 15 bases separating them. Germline V lookup: CDR1 WNHNN, CDR2 SYGVQD (reference sequence). CDR3 loop: CASSQGWDRSYEQYF. The CDR3 DNA follows: TGCGCCAGCAGTCAGGGTTGGGATCGGTCCTACGAGCAGTACTTC.

Ten or more counts support this clonotype. One end of the junction varies from germline; a read error may be responsible. The chain couples TRBV6-1 to TRBJ2-7; weak D call: TRBD2 (5 bases). The CDR3 totals 15 residues. CDR1 is MNHNS, CDR2 SASEGT, per germline. In DNA, the CDR3 is TGTGCCAGCAGCGAAGCTCCGGGCAGAGGGTACGAGCAGTACTTC. Its protein is CASSEAPGRGYEQYF.

This clonotype was recorded at least ten times. The rearrangement links TRBV20-1 to TRBJ2-3, with a weak D call TRBD1 (5 bases). V was clipped by 3 bases and J by 0 bases, with 10 bases between them. The germline V gene has CDR1 DFQATT and CDR2 SNEGSKA (reference sequence). This CDR3 is built from 14 residues. The CDR3 loop reads CSARTDTSTDTQYF. The CDR3 nucleotides are TGCAGTGCTAGGACAGACACTAGCACAGATACGCAGTATTTT.

There are many counts of this clonotype. The chain combines TRBV28 with TRBJ2-5; D perhaps matches TRBD2 (5 bases). In germline, CDR1 is MDHEN, CDR2 SYDVKM. The CDR3 has 13 amino acids. Trimming removed 8 bases at V and 5 bases at J, with 15 bases between. CDR3 in amino acids: CASRTSLGETQYF. The CDR3 nucleotides read TGTGCCAGCCGGACTTCACTGGGGGAGACCCAGTACTTC.

The chain couples TRBV7-9 to TRBJ1-2; D gene unclear. The CDR3 spans 13 residues. V was shortened by 2 bases and J by 7 bases, with 11 bases between the two germline ends. From germline, CDR1 is SEHNR and CDR2 FQNEAQ (reference sequence). Here the CDR3 DNA reads TGTGCCAGCAGCTTAACGTCGCAACCTGGCTACACCTTC. It codes for CASSLTSQPGYTF. The full variable domain, rest sourced from reference TRBV7-9 and TRBJ1-2, is DTGVSQNPRHKITKRGQNVTFRCDPISEHNRLYWYRQTLGQGPEFLTYFQNEAQLEKSRLLSDRFSAERPKGSFSTLEIQRTEQGDSAMYLCASSLTSQPGYTFGSGTRLTVV.

The chain employs TRBV12-5 and TRBJ2-7, with TRBD1 as a possible D gene (6 bases). In germline, CDR1 is LGHNT, CDR2 FRNRAP. CDR3 length: 17 amino acids. Trimming stripped 4 bases from V and 7 bases from J, with 26 bases between. The DNA of the CDR3 is TGTGCTAGTGGTTCTCGTGACACCGGGACCCAGGGGTTGGAGCAGTACTTC. Amino acids: CASGSRDTGTQGLEQYF.

A word on this clonotype: A clone one base away is much larger, so this may be a read error. The V call is TRBV5-1, the J call TRBJ2-3, with TRBD1 matching over 8 bases. This CDR3 comprises 15 residues. From germline, CDR1 is SGHRS and CDR2 YFSETQ. CDR3: CASSPRGGGTGTQYF. The CDR3 coding sequence is TGCGCCAGCAGCCCGCGCGGAGGGGGGACAGGTACGCAGTATTTT.

Details on this clonotype: A much more abundant neighbour one base away suggests this may be a read error. The V call is TRBV5-1, the J call TRBJ2-7; D tentatively fits TRBD1 or TRBD2 (5 bases each). This CDR3 is 15 amino acids long. Germline values: CDR1 SGHRS, CDR2 YFSETQ. The chain's CDR3 is CANSLGTGAPYEQYF. The DNA of the CDR3 is TGCGCCAACAGCTTGGGGACGGGTGCGCCATACGAGCAGTACTTC. The variable domain in full, completed from reference TRBV5-1 and TRBJ2-7, reads KAGVTQTPRYLIKTRGQQVTLSCSPISGHRSVSWYQQTPGQGLQFLFEYFSETQRNKGNFPGRFSGRQFSNSRSEMNVSTLELGDSALYLCANSLGTGAPYEQYFGPGTRLTVT.

Comments on this clonotype: Possible read error: a much larger clone is one base away. Lacking the conserved final phenylalanine or tryptophan, this CDR3 likely reflects a read error. The rearrangement joins TRBV2 to TRBJ1-2, with D possibly being TRBD1 (6 bases). This CDR3 has 15 residues. Deletions cut 9 bases from V and 6 bases from J, with 23 bases between. Germline CDR1 reads SNHLY; CDR2 reads FYNNEI. This CDR3 is CARDEQGTEGNGYTL. The CDR3 DNA sequence: TGTGCCAGGGACGAACAGGGAACGGAGGGCAATGGCTACACCTTG.

The chain links TRBV7-2 to TRBJ2-2, with 9 bases fitting TRBD1. V dropped 5 bases and J dropped 14; count of bases not matched to a gene: 9. The CDR3 covers 13 residues. Looked up from germline, CDR1 is SGHTA and CDR2 is FQGNSA. CDR3 in DNA: TGTGCCAGCAGCCACAACAGGGGGCCGGATCTGTTTTTT. As protein: CASSHNRGPDLFF.

The V and J genes are TRBV4-1 and TRBJ2-7, with TRBD1 matching over 8 bases. V lost 1 base to trimming and J lost 4 bases; unmatched junction nucleotides: 9. This CDR3 has 16 amino acids. Germline lookup yields CDR1 MGHRA and CDR2 YSYEKL. CDR3 bases: TGCGCCAGCAGCCAAGTTTTCCAGGGGGCAAGGTACGAGCAGTACTTC. Its protein is CASSQVFQGARYEQYF.

This clonotype has just a few counts. The chain uses TRBV4-2 and TRBJ2-3; 9 bases match TRBD2. The germline gives CDR1 LGHNA, CDR2 YNFKEQ. This CDR3 has 16 residues. V was clipped by 5 bases and J by 1 base; unmatched bases: 7. The CDR3 loop reads CASSSRLAERTDTQYF. Written as DNA, the CDR3 is TGTGCCAGCAGCTCACGACTAGCGGAGCGCACAGATACGCAGTATTTT.

This clonotype was recorded many times. The V call is TRBV7-6, the J call TRBJ2-3; 9 positions match TRBD2. CDR3 length: 17 amino acids. The J segment lost 6 bases and the V segment lost 1 base, leaving 11 bases of the junction unmatched. The germline CDR1 and CDR2 sequences are SGHVS and FNYEAQ. In DNA form, the CDR3 reads TGTGCCAGCAGCTTAGTGCTTAGCGGGAGATTCGGGGATACGCAGTATTTT. Protein sequence: CASSLVLSGRFGDTQYF.

Comment on this clonotype: Sequence at one end of the junction differs from germline and may be a read error. V gene TRBV18 combines with J gene TRBJ1-5; D is ambiguous. The CDR3 has 14 amino acids. Germline CDR1 reads KGHSH; CDR2 reads LQKENI. CDR3 in DNA: TGTGCCAGCTCACCATCGTCTGGGTATCAGACCCAGCATTTT. Amino acids: CASSPSSGYQTQHF.

This clonotype has more than one count but fewer than ten. This chain links TRBV28 with TRBJ1-5; D possibly corresponds to TRBD1 (5 bases). V lost 8 bases to trimming and J lost 2 bases, with 16 bases between them. This CDR3 contains 15 residues. The germline V gene has CDR1 MDHEN and CDR2 SYDVKM. For the CDR3, the DNA is TGTGCCAGCCTCATCCTGGGGGACGGCAATCAGCCCCAGCATTTT. As protein: CASLILGDGNQPQHF.

A note on this clonotype: A much larger clone differs by one base, so this may be a read error. This chain uses TRBV7-2 with TRBJ2-7; maybe TRBD1 (5 bases). This CDR3 comprises 14 residues. Germline-derived CDR1 and CDR2 are SGHTA and FQGNSA. This chain's CDR3 is CASSLDATATERYF. CDR3 nucleotides: TGTGCCAGCAGCTTAGATGCGACAGCTACGGAGCGGTACTTC.

The rearrangement links TRBV4-1 to TRBJ2-2; D may be TRBD2 (6 bases). Trimming stripped 1 base from V and 0 bases from J, with 12 bases between. Germline assignment: CDR1 MGHRA and CDR2 YSYEKL. This CDR3 has 17 residues. Here the CDR3 DNA reads TGCGCCAGCAGCCAAGGGAGGAGGGGAGCGAACACCGGGGAGCTGTTTTTT. This sequence encodes CASSQGRRGANTGELFF.